This record looks at one TCR beta chain sequence and its context. Its antigen has not been determined. The record has no base qualities; no much larger clone is one base away. The germline V gene provides CDR1 MGHRA and CDR2 YSYEKL. The CDR3 numbers 18 residues from cysteine through phenylalanine. Kept here is only the CDR3 DNA, which spans 54 bases and is read in frame from base 1. Trimming accounts for 4 bases at V and 7 bases at J, while the number of junction bases matched to no gene is 11. This record belongs to a study of T cell repertoires in cytomegalovirus infection (dated by TCRdb to the late 2010s). Study-wide context: Recently identified HLA-C-restricted CMV epitopes, whose presentation resists viral immunomodulation, were targeted by peptide stimulations together with well-studied HLA-B-restricted epitopes. The HLA type of each donor mattered for the analysis, because public TCR beta signatures pointed to carriage of CMV infection along with the matching HLA type. Beyond this particular receptor, the publication reports: Carriers of CMV infection plus the relevant HLA type were discriminated by the cumulative frequency of public TCR beta family members in the study cohort and in an independent approximately 360-donor cohort. The ex vivo response was dominated by HLA-C-restricted CMV-specific TCR beta clonotypes, which also provided the single most frequent clonotype in two of eight donors.

The sequencer was an Illumina HiSeq 1500. TCRdb cleaned the public reads at Q25 with fastp, built clones with MiXCR and kept in-frame beta chains. One record per CDR3 amino acid sequence lists the most common genes and DNA. The sample data list 310,000 or so distinct CDR3 sequences, and around a quarter of these were observed just once. The top ten hold 10% to 15% of the sample. In light of the paper, this sample's treatment or condition label describes: in vitro stimulation with specific CMV peptide epitopes to enrich CMV-specific T cells. The TCR comes from a human donor in good health (CMV status not recorded). Some clones in this sample may be carry-over from other donors' samples. The sequencing here drew on cultured PBMCs, taken from culture after CMV antigen stimulation. In this chain, TRBV4-1 is recombined with TRBJ2-1, and TRBD2 matches 15 of the central bases. The sequence in DNA is TGCGCCAGCAGCCCATTCGGACTAGCGGGAGGGCCTGGGAATGAGCAGTTCTTC. Its protein is CASSPFGLAGGPGNEQFF.